This is a list of T cell receptor beta chains from one sample in a study of T cells after yellow fever vaccination. TCRdb reprocessed the 5' RACE reads via MiXCR and lists one record per CDR3 protein. Of under 550,000 distinct CDR3 sequences listed, 20% to 25% are singletons. Material: PBMCs, obtained 21 days after the first yellow fever vaccination. Every receptor here comes from a man between 18 and 29 years old who received the YFV17D yellow fever vaccine. The CDR3 runs from the conserved cysteine through the conserved F or W. A D gene is named only where the DNA matches it firmly. Not all rows give a size; the values are once, few, many and, for expanded clones, a class.

CDR3aa: CASSSAPRTGLRETQYF
CDR3nt: TGCGCCAGCAGCTCCGCGCCCCGGACAGGGTTAAGAGAGACCCAGTACTTC
abundance: few
v_gene: TRBV5-1
j_gene: TRBJ2-5
d_gene: TRBD1

CDR3aa: CASSQVSTNTGELFF
CDR3nt: TGCGCCAGCAGCCAGGTGTCCACGAACACCGGGGAGCTGTTTTTT
abundance: many
v_gene: TRBV4-3
j_gene: TRBJ2-2
d_gene: -

CDR3aa: CASSYTGTGSYNEQFF
CDR3nt: TGTGCCAGCAGTTACACCGGGACGGGTTCCTACAATGAGCAGTTCTTC
abundance: few
v_gene: TRBV6-5
j_gene: TRBJ2-1
d_gene: -

CDR3aa: CASSFSGEQFF
CDR3nt: TGTGCCAGCAGTTTTAGCGGTGAGCAGTTCTTC
abundance: -
v_gene: TRBV12-3/TRBV12-4
j_gene: TRBJ2-1
d_gene: -

CDR3aa: CASSLDGTSGSRTQYF
CDR3nt: TGTGCCAGCAGCTTAGATGGGACTAGCGGGTCCAGGACCCAGTACTTC
abundance: -
v_gene: TRBV11-2
j_gene: TRBJ2-5
d_gene: TRBD2

CDR3aa: CASSLESGRREQYF
CDR3nt: TGCGCCAGCAGCTTGGAATCAGGGCGGCGCGAGCAGTACTTC
abundance: many
v_gene: TRBV5-1
j_gene: TRBJ2-7
d_gene: -

CDR3aa: CASSFQGQGTEQFF
CDR3nt: TGTGCCAGCAGCTTCCAGGGACAGGGGACTGAGCAGTTCTTC
abundance: -
v_gene: TRBV7-2
j_gene: TRBJ2-1
d_gene: TRBD1

CDR3aa: CASSHPSGPGDTEAFF
CDR3nt: TGCGCCAGCAGCCATCCCTCAGGCCCTGGGGACACTGAAGCTTTCTTT
abundance: -
v_gene: TRBV4-1
j_gene: TRBJ1-1
d_gene: -

CDR3aa: CASSQEAGGPYNEQFF
CDR3nt: TGTGCCAGCAGCCAAGAGGCGGGGGGTCCTTACAATGAGCAGTTCTTC
abundance: -
v_gene: TRBV3-1
j_gene: TRBJ2-1
d_gene: TRBD2

CDR3aa: CSVGTSGVGETQYF
CDR3nt: TGCAGCGTTGGGACTAGCGGGGTTGGGGAGACCCAGTACTTC
abundance: few
v_gene: TRBV29-1
j_gene: TRBJ2-5
d_gene: TRBD2

CDR3aa: CASSLVGSNSPLHF
CDR3nt: TGCGCCAGCAGCTTGGTGGGCAGTAATTCACCCCTCCACTTT
abundance: many
v_gene: TRBV5-1
j_gene: TRBJ1-6
d_gene: -

CDR3aa: CASSHRAGRETQYF
CDR3nt: TGTGCCAGCAGCCATAGAGCAGGACGGGAGACCCAGTACTTC
abundance: many
v_gene: TRBV14
j_gene: TRBJ2-5
d_gene: -

CDR3aa: CASRRNGGNNEKLFF
CDR3nt: TGTGCCAGCAGGAGAAACGGGGGGAATAATGAAAAACTGTTTTTT
abundance: few
v_gene: TRBV7-2
j_gene: TRBJ1-4
d_gene: -

CDR3aa: CASSQDPYSGNTIYF
CDR3nt: TGTGCCAGCAGTCAGGACCCTTACTCTGGAAACACCATATATTTT
abundance: few
v_gene: TRBV12-3/TRBV12-4
j_gene: TRBJ1-3
d_gene: -

CDR3aa: CASAREQGTNTGELFF
CDR3nt: TGCGCCAGCGCCCGAGAACAGGGGACGAACACCGGGGAGCTGTTTTTT
abundance: few
v_gene: TRBV4-1
j_gene: TRBJ2-2
d_gene: TRBD1

CDR3aa: CASSPHRGTVTDTQYF
CDR3nt: TGTGCCAGCAGCCCGCATCGCGGGACAGTCACAGATACGCAGTATTTT
abundance: once
v_gene: TRBV7-2
j_gene: TRBJ2-3
d_gene: -

CDR3aa: CASSLPRGGGLNEQFF
CDR3nt: TGCGCCAGCAGCCTACCACGCGGGGGAGGCCTTAATGAGCAGTTCTTC
abundance: -
v_gene: TRBV5-1
j_gene: TRBJ2-1
d_gene: TRBD2

CDR3aa: CASSTGLVRVAPDTQYF
CDR3nt: TGTGCCAGCAGCACGGGACTAGTCCGGGTAGCACCAGATACGCAGTATTTT
abundance: -
v_gene: TRBV28
j_gene: TRBJ2-3
d_gene: TRBD2

CDR3aa: CASSPRGRGLAGVKGTHNEQFF
CDR3nt: TGCGCCAGCAGCCCCAGGGGCCGAGGGCTAGCGGGGGTCAAAGGAACGCACAATGAGCAGTTCTTC
abundance: -
v_gene: TRBV5-1
j_gene: TRBJ2-1
d_gene: TRBD2

CDR3aa: CASSQVVLGAPGGLNTEAFF
CDR3nt: TGCGCCAGCAGCCAAGTAGTTTTGGGAGCTCCGGGGGGATTGAACACTGAAGCTTTCTTT
abundance: -
v_gene: TRBV4-1
j_gene: TRBJ1-1
d_gene: -

CDR3aa: CASSLSAGDTQYF
CDR3nt: TGTGCCAGCAGTTTATCGGCGGGGGATACGCAGTATTTT
abundance: -
v_gene: TRBV12-3/TRBV12-4
j_gene: TRBJ2-3
d_gene: -

CDR3aa: CASSVWDSQETQYF
CDR3nt: TGTGCCAGCAGCGTATGGGACAGCCAAGAGACCCAGTACTTC
abundance: many
v_gene: TRBV7-9
j_gene: TRBJ2-5
d_gene: TRBD1

CDR3aa: CASSSGTDPQLGTQYF
CDR3nt: TGCGCCAGCAGCTCGGGGACGGACCCGCAATTAGGGACCCAGTACTTC
abundance: -
v_gene: TRBV5-1
j_gene: TRBJ2-5
d_gene: -

CDR3aa: CAWARGGFDTGELFF
CDR3nt: TGTGCCTGGGCCCGCGGGGGCTTCGACACCGGGGAGCTGTTTTTT
abundance: few
v_gene: TRBV30
j_gene: TRBJ2-2
d_gene: -

CDR3aa: CASGGAGGYTF
CDR3nt: TGTGCCTCAGGGGGGGCGGGTGGCTACACCTTC
abundance: -
v_gene: TRBV7-8
j_gene: TRBJ1-2
d_gene: TRBD1

CDR3aa: CASSLDRGPGNEQFF
CDR3nt: TGTGCCAGCAGTTTAGACAGGGGTCCGGGCAATGAGCAGTTCTTC
abundance: -
v_gene: TRBV12-3/TRBV12-4
j_gene: TRBJ2-1
d_gene: TRBD1

CDR3aa: CASSPLNTYNEQFF
CDR3nt: TGTGCCAGCAGCCCTCTCAACACCTACAATGAGCAGTTCTTC
abundance: few
v_gene: TRBV7-9
j_gene: TRBJ2-1
d_gene: -

CDR3aa: CASRVLGGRWHEQFF
CDR3nt: TGTGCCAGCAGAGTTCTTGGGGGCAGGTGGCATGAGCAGTTCTTC
abundance: few
v_gene: TRBV6-2/TRBV6-3
j_gene: TRBJ2-1
d_gene: -

CDR3aa: CSVEDQVMSTDTQYF
CDR3nt: TGCAGCGTTGAAGATCAAGTGATGAGCACAGATACGCAGTATTTT
abundance: few
v_gene: TRBV29-1
j_gene: TRBJ2-3
d_gene: -

CDR3aa: CATSLVSIDNEQFF
CDR3nt: TGTGCCACCAGTTTGGTCAGCATAGACAATGAGCAGTTCTTC
abundance: -
v_gene: TRBV24-1
j_gene: TRBJ2-1
d_gene: -

CDR3aa: CASSLDRGGFAFF
CDR3nt: TGTGCCAGCAGCCTAGACAGGGGCGGTTTTGCTTTCTTT
abundance: few
v_gene: TRBV12-3/TRBV12-4
j_gene: TRBJ1-1
d_gene: TRBD1

CDR3aa: CATSPTGNQPQHF
CDR3nt: TGTGCCACCTCTCCCACCGGCAATCAGCCCCAGCATTTT
abundance: -
v_gene: TRBV6-1
j_gene: TRBJ1-5
d_gene: -

CDR3aa: CASSYRAGVNNEQFF
CDR3nt: TGTGCCAGCAGTTACAGGGCGGGGGTTAACAATGAGCAGTTCTTC
abundance: -
v_gene: TRBV6-2/TRBV6-3
j_gene: TRBJ2-1
d_gene: TRBD2

CDR3aa: CASSWGTGGKYEQYF
CDR3nt: TGCGCCAGCAGCTGGGGCACAGGGGGGAAATACGAGCAGTACTTC
abundance: few
v_gene: TRBV5-1
j_gene: TRBJ2-7
d_gene: TRBD1

CDR3aa: CASSAHDSSAVGETQYF
CDR3nt: TGTGCCAGTAGTGCCCACGACTCTAGCGCCGTGGGAGAGACCCAGTACTTC
abundance: few
v_gene: TRBV19
j_gene: TRBJ2-5
d_gene: -

CDR3aa: CASSPLWAANYGYTF
CDR3nt: TGTGCCAGCAGTCCCCTGTGGGCAGCCAACTATGGCTACACCTTC
abundance: few
v_gene: TRBV27
j_gene: TRBJ1-2
d_gene: -

CDR3aa: CASSLGVSPGDTQYF
CDR3nt: TGCGCCAGCAGCTTGGGGGTTAGCCCCGGAGATACGCAGTATTTT
abundance: -
v_gene: TRBV5-1
j_gene: TRBJ2-3
d_gene: -

CDR3aa: CASSPPIDVLPANYGYTF
CDR3nt: TGCGCCAGCAGCCCGCCTATCGACGTTCTCCCAGCTAACTATGGCTACACCTTC
abundance: few
v_gene: TRBV5-1
j_gene: TRBJ1-2
d_gene: -

CDR3aa: CASTPLGRFTGELFF
CDR3nt: TGTGCCAGCACACCCTTAGGGCGTTTTACCGGGGAGCTGTTTTTT
abundance: few
v_gene: TRBV7-2
j_gene: TRBJ2-2
d_gene: -

CDR3aa: CASSLRTVWTDTQYF
CDR3nt: TGTGCCAGCAGTTTAAGGACAGTATGGACAGATACGCAGTATTTT
abundance: -
v_gene: TRBV12-3/TRBV12-4
j_gene: TRBJ2-3
d_gene: -

CDR3aa: CASSLRGSQRSGYTF
CDR3nt: TGTGCCAGCAGCTTAAGGGGCAGTCAAAGATCTGGCTACACCTTC
abundance: few
v_gene: TRBV7-2
j_gene: TRBJ1-2
d_gene: -

CDR3aa: CASFTGQNTDTQYF
CDR3nt: TGTGCCAGCTTTACGGGACAGAACACAGATACGCAGTATTTT
abundance: -
v_gene: TRBV18
j_gene: TRBJ2-3
d_gene: TRBD1

CDR3aa: CASSWQGWHNEQFF
CDR3nt: TGTGCCAGCTCTTGGCAGGGGTGGCACAATGAGCAGTTCTTC
abundance: few
v_gene: TRBV27
j_gene: TRBJ2-1
d_gene: -

CDR3aa: CASSQVGEYSYEQYF
CDR3nt: TGTGCCAGCAGCCAAGTCGGGGAATACTCCTACGAGCAGTACTTC
abundance: many
v_gene: TRBV4-2
j_gene: TRBJ2-7
d_gene: -

CDR3aa: CAIRTTGDNEAFF
CDR3nt: TGTGCCATCAGAACGACAGGGGATAATGAAGCTTTCTTT
abundance: -
v_gene: TRBV10-3
j_gene: TRBJ1-1
d_gene: TRBD1

CDR3aa: CVCAGGRSYNEQFF
CDR3nt: TGTGTCTGTGCGGGGGGCCGCTCCTACAATGAGCAGTTCTTC
abundance: -
v_gene: TRBV6-2/TRBV6-3
j_gene: TRBJ2-1
d_gene: TRBD2

CDR3aa: CASSPGGIQYF
CDR3nt: TGTGCCAGCAGCCCAGGGGGAATCCAGTACTTC
abundance: few
v_gene: TRBV7-2
j_gene: TRBJ2-5
d_gene: TRBD1

CDR3aa: CASSLPGGDNEQFF
CDR3nt: TGTGCCAGCAGCTTACCAGGGGGGGACAATGAGCAGTTCTTC
abundance: few
v_gene: TRBV7-8
j_gene: TRBJ2-1
d_gene: -

CDR3aa: CASSYNRGNEAFF
CDR3nt: TGTGCCAGCAGCTACAACAGGGGGAATGAAGCTTTCTTT
abundance: many
v_gene: TRBV6-5
j_gene: TRBJ1-1
d_gene: TRBD1

CDR3aa: CASSLIDSNQPQHF
CDR3nt: TGTGCCAGCAGTCTTATAGATAGCAATCAGCCCCAGCATTTT
abundance: many
v_gene: TRBV6-1
j_gene: TRBJ1-5
d_gene: -

CDR3aa: CASSYSGRGETQYF
CDR3nt: TGTGCCAGCAGTTACTCGGGCAGGGGAGAGACCCAGTACTTC
abundance: many
v_gene: TRBV6-5
j_gene: TRBJ2-5
d_gene: -

CDR3aa: CASSSGWTEAFF
CDR3nt: TGTGCCAGCAGCTCGGGGTGGACTGAAGCTTTCTTT
abundance: many
v_gene: TRBV12-3/TRBV12-4
j_gene: TRBJ1-1
d_gene: -

CDR3aa: CATSPTGSRDTQYF
CDR3nt: TGTGCCACCAGCCCGACAGGGTCAAGAGATACGCAGTATTTT
abundance: -
v_gene: TRBV24-1
j_gene: TRBJ2-3
d_gene: TRBD1

CDR3aa: CASSQGFAKNIQYF
CDR3nt: TGTGCCAGCTCGCAGGGGTTTGCCAAAAACATTCAGTACTTC
abundance: -
v_gene: TRBV18
j_gene: TRBJ2-4
d_gene: -

CDR3aa: CASSLIGSADQPQHF
CDR3nt: TGTGCCAGCAGCTTAATAGGGTCCGCGGATCAGCCCCAGCATTTT
abundance: -
v_gene: TRBV7-9
j_gene: TRBJ1-5
d_gene: -

CDR3aa: CASSSGGLGRSDTQYF
CDR3nt: TGTGCCAGCAGCTCCGGGGGCCTGGGCAGGTCAGATACGCAGTATTTT
abundance: many
v_gene: TRBV3-1
j_gene: TRBJ2-3
d_gene: -

CDR3aa: CASSPAVAGLYNEQFF
CDR3nt: TGCGCCAGCAGCCCGGCGGTAGCGGGCCTCTACAATGAGCAGTTCTTC
abundance: -
v_gene: TRBV5-1
j_gene: TRBJ2-1
d_gene: TRBD2